This T cell receptor (beta chain) is drawn from a study of cytomegalovirus exposure and HLA in healthy donors (dated 2017 in TCRdb). At the level of the whole study: An earlier analysis of approximately 600 of the donors reported 250 to 300 Gb of sequence data and 100 million to 140 million unique TCR beta sequences from 150 million to 200 million T cells. An early release covering just under 650 HLA-typed donors comprised approximately 300 gigabases of sequencing data and 85 million to 100 million unique TCR sequences. Of the approximately 400 genotyped donors, over 65% fell in the genetic ancestry cluster associated with self-reported Caucasian donors. The study aimed to test whether signatures of past pathogen exposure could be identified by cataloging public T cell receptors. The study profiled the T cell repertoires of approximately 700 subjects by immunosequencing and related them to cytomegalovirus serostatus. In addition to the first cohort of 650 to 750 subjects, a separate validation cohort of approximately 130 different subjects was used. High-throughput TCR immunosequencing, statistical association of individual TCRs with disease status, and machine learning were combined to predict cytomegalovirus infection status. A later analysis re-analyzed previously published TCR beta repertoires from hundreds of donors and added high-resolution HLA genotyping to study TCR occurrence patterns. In the later analysis, no new phenotypic data were used to find candidate immune exposures; instead, reliance was placed on TCR beta sequences and their occurrence across donors. To decide whether each TCR beta V gene segment behaved as functional or pseudogenic, an earlier analysis of approximately 590 of the donors relied on high-throughput TCR beta sequencing. Donor age, sex, ethnicity and CMV serostatus were compiled alongside the repertoire data. A later genetic analysis took genome-wide SNP genotypes for about 65% of the 666 donors and used that subset as a discovery cohort. All discovery cohort repertoires had been generated on a single sequencing platform. Class I and class II HLA loci were covered by the typing at four-digit resolution. Typing coverage varied by locus: roughly 629-640 donors for A, B, C, DRB1 and DQB1; roughly 520 for DQA1; nearly 610 for DPA1; 450 to 480 for DPB1. Because of strong linkage in the cohort, roughly five DR-DQ haplotypes were treated as single units for association and clustering. Among some 400 genotyped donors of the cohort, an average of around 240,000 unique TCR beta nucleotide sequences were sequenced per donor, roughly 20% of them non-productive. The investigation overall reported the following: In a later genetic analysis, a missense DCLRE1C variant was associated with V-gene and J-gene trimming of TCR beta chains, and the association was replicated in an independent cohort. The 87-base-pair reads could not distinguish some IMGT-functional V segments, including TRBV6-2 and TRBV6-3, so those segments were excluded. Because HLA typing was missing for some donors at each locus, association tests included only the typed subset. A group of highly shared sequence variants was considered likely to be a technical artifact of the sequencing pipeline. In vitro tests confirmed that a few of the cytomegalovirus-associated TCR beta chains recognize cytomegalovirus antigens. Specific HLA alleles were associated with more than 15,000 TCR beta sequences at a false discovery rate of 0.05 in a later analysis. Across donors, most TCR sequences were observed very rarely, whereas some public TCRs were present in many individuals. A later analysis found that most CMV-associated TCR beta chains appeared HLA-restricted, with HLA associations seemingly driven largely by CMV exposure. According to a later genetic analysis, donors in an Asian-associated ancestry cluster had fewer N-insertions in productive TCRs than the roughly 670-donor mean. The presence/absence analyses assumed that sequencing depth was roughly uniform across donors, and that assumption may not be true. Linkage disequilibrium might explain the correlated functional status among segregating V segments, but an unknown experimental factor could not be excluded. The cohort was sequenced for TCR beta chains only, and without alpha or paired-chain data the features that could be detected were limited. The classifier was reported to diagnose cytomegalovirus status with high specificity and sensitivity in both the original cohort and the validation cohort. A later analysis reported that several top co-occurrence clusters appeared linked to parvovirus B19, influenza, CMV and Epstein-Barr virus. The earlier analysis of 587 of the donors excluded 15 to 20 rarely observed V segments, including chromosome 9 orphons, because counts were too low. Compared with equally common non-associated chains, HLA-associated TCR beta chains in a later analysis were more clonally expanded and had lower generation probabilities. A later analysis found that TCR association rates varied across HLA loci, with DRB1 alleles showing the most associated TCRs and HLA-C alleles the fewest. The study listed over 150 TCR beta chains as associated with cytomegalovirus. When HLA alleles, especially DR and DQ, strongly co-occurred, TCR associations were difficult to assign to individual alleles. According to the authors, the approach could potentially be generalized to other disease states and immunological phenotypes. For the cohort, immune exposure information was limited to CMV serostatus. A further reported finding was that TCR beta sequences accurately predicted the HLA-A and HLA-B alleles for most subjects in the first cohort. In an earlier analysis of 500 to 650 of the donors, most TCR beta V segments appeared in productive rearrangements about 87% or about 30% of the time, broadly matching IMGT annotations.

In the case of this clone: Its cognate antigen has yet to be identified. Base qualities are not at hand, and no much larger clone is one base apart. This CDR3 is also generated by other DNA sequences in the sample.

The germline V gene (reference sequence) sets CDR1 to MNHEY and CDR2 to SMNVEV. V sheds 7 bases and J sheds 1 base, leaving 13 bases between their ends. Its CDR3 holds 14 amino acids, cysteine through phenylalanine. Just the 42-base CDR3 DNA is kept, in frame starting at base 1. Libraries were made using the immunoSEQ multiplex PCR assay. For the multiplex PCR, a mixture combining 60 forward primers for TCR Vbeta segments and 13 reverse primers for TCR Jbeta segments was used. Amplification of the CDR3 region of rearranged TCR beta genes was performed with a multiplex PCR assay on genomic DNA. On the Illumina HiSeq System, the amplified TCR beta libraries were sequenced as 87-base-pair reads. As for the authors' bioinformatics: A later analysis counted tens of millions of unique TCR beta chains across the 690 or so repertoires, and 9 million to 14 million of these chains were shared by at least two donors. To remove PCR and sequencing errors, raw reads were error-corrected and collapsed into unique sequences using a nearest-neighbor algorithm that merged closely related sequences. CDR3 sequences were aligned to IMGT reference sequences to assign V, D and J gene segments. For a sequence to be retained, at least a six-nucleotide match to both a V gene segment and a J gene segment was required. Rearrangements were called productive when the CDR3 lacked stop codons and stayed in frame with V and J; all others were non-productive. CDR3 was defined by IMGT convention, running from the second conserved V-encoded cysteine to the conserved J-encoded phenylalanine. Sequences without an unambiguous match to a single V gene segment were excluded from the earlier analysis of 450 to 650 of the donors. In an earlier analysis of 450 to 750 of the donors, a V segment was called functional when productive rearrangements were above 56.7%, and segregating when the standard deviation between donors exceeded 5%. To diagnose cytomegalovirus status from the catalog of TCR beta chain sequences, a statistical classification framework was built. V and J gene assignment, in a later analysis, came from comparing TCR nucleotide sequences with IMGT/GENE-DB human TR gene sequences. Using the TCRdist pipeline, a later analysis assigned CDR3 sequences along with most-parsimonious VDJ recombination scenarios. In a later analysis, each TCR beta chain was defined by its CDR3 amino acid sequence together with its V-gene family, and reads without a unique V-gene family were excluded. A later analysis removed 500 to 650 highly shared, low-generation-probability nucleotide sequences to deal with suspected cross-contamination and a sequencing artifact. For each public chain, a later analysis derived a clonal expansion index from normalized ranks of inferred template counts within each repertoire. In a later analysis, generation probabilities were computed using a VDJ recombination model fitted to out-of-frame rearrangements, and the results were checked against IGoR. In a later analysis, TCR-TCR, TCR-HLA and TCR-CMV co-occurrence was scored with hypergeometric tests, and a repertoire-size bias correction was applied to TCR pairs. False discovery rates were estimated in a later analysis by permuting HLA or CMV assignments 20 times. In a later analysis, co-occurring TCRs were grouped with DBSCAN, and TCRdist sequence similarity was added when clustering was performed within HLA-allele-positive subsets. Co-occurrence clustering excluded repertoires with fewer than 30,000 or more than 120,000 public chains, plus five with anomalous nucleotide sharing. The table was pulled from immuneACCESS by TCRdb, which kept in-frame rearrangements only. Such tables lose some clones; where checked, under half of the loss comes from unresolved V genes, and the rest has no known cause. Clonal size and the V and J genes are those of that table, whereas D and trimming came from the DNA. This sample has some 200,000 clones in its table, and less than 90% of those were observed once. The ten largest make up about 1.6% of the sample.

The cohort comprised approximately 700 healthy bone marrow donors. At the time of sampling, every cohort member was nominally healthy, though immune exposures that went unrecorded were likely present. The donor was CMV seronegative and was included in the group of a few hundred seronegative cohort members. Each donor provided a peripheral blood sample, and peripheral blood mononuclear cells were used for TCR beta sequencing. Genomic DNA was extracted from the blood cell samples with the Qiagen DNeasy Blood Extraction Kit. The sequenced sample was PBMCs. The chain employs TRBV27 and TRBJ1-1, with the D gene uncertain. The receptor was derived from a man aged 45-60 years in good health and CMV-seronegative. This receptor has the CDR3 CASTRRAQNTEAFF. The DNA sequence reads TGTGCCAGCACCCGGCGGGCCCAGAACACTGAAGCTTTCTTT.